The 14 T cell receptor beta chains reported below all come from one sample, sequenced in a study of spatial heterogeneity in lung cancer. The time point is: sample taken at primary tumor resection. From tumor, nontumor lung or frozen PBMC, whole RNA was taken unsorted for sequencing. TCRdb ran MiXCR on the 5' RACE reads and lists one entry per CDR3 protein. The data show under 6,000 distinct CDR3 sequences, roughly 27% seen once. This sample comprised PBMCs, obtained at surgery. The source of these receptors is a male donor with early-stage non-small cell lung cancer.

The V gene is TRBV7-2, the J gene TRBJ1-5, with no clear D. Per the germline V gene, CDR1 is SGHTA and CDR2 is FQGNSA. CDR3 length: 13 amino acids. Trimming stripped 1 base from V and 9 bases from J, with 10 bases between. The CDR3 nucleotides read TGTGCCAGCAGCTTAGTGGATGGCAGGCCCCAGCATTTT. This gives the protein CASSLVDGRPQHF.

This clonotype showed up just a few times. The rearrangement joins TRBV20-1 to TRBJ2-3, with D perhaps matching TRBD1 (6 bases). Germline-derived CDR1 and CDR2 are DFQATT and SNEGSKA (reference sequence). This CDR3 spans 13 amino acids. V dropped 5 bases and J dropped 2 bases, with 11 bases sitting between them. The CDR3 protein is CSAPRGTTDTQYF. Written as DNA, the CDR3 is TGCAGTGCTCCCAGGGGTACCACAGATACGCAGTATTTT.

This clonotype was recorded many times. This chain joins TRBV10-3 and TRBJ2-1; 10 bases agree with TRBD1. Germline V gene lookup returns CDR1 ENHRY and CDR2 SYGVKD. J was trimmed by 7 bases and V by 0 bases; bases with no gene match: 3. The CDR3 consists of 15 residues. CDR3 sequence reads: CAISESRDRGNEQFF. The DNA for the CDR3 is TGTGCCATCAGTGAGTCCCGGGACAGGGGTAATGAGCAGTTCTTC.

V gene TRBV2 combines with J gene TRBJ1-5; D unclear. This CDR3 has 13 residues. The V end was cut by 4 bases, the J end by 3 bases, with 7 bases between. From germline, CDR1 is SNHLY and CDR2 FYNNEI. CDR3 DNA sequence: TGTGCCAGCAGTGGACTGTACAATCAGCCCCAGCATTTT. This sequence encodes CASSGLYNQPQHF.

This clonotype is termed medium-sized. The chain is built from TRBV2 and TRBJ1-1; no definite D call. Germline CDR1 is SNHLY and CDR2 is FYNNEI. CDR3 length: 12 amino acids. Trimming stripped 8 bases from V and 1 base from J, with 8 bases between. In DNA, the CDR3 is TGTGCCAGCCTCCTCTCGAACACTGAAGCTTTCTTT. Encoded protein: CASLLSNTEAFF.

The chain joins TRBV11-3 to TRBJ2-1, with 12 nucleotides matching TRBD2. CDR1 and CDR2 from the germline V gene are SGHNT and YENEEA. With V trimmed by 0 bases and J by 10 bases, 7 bases remained unmatched. The CDR3 length is 16 residues. The CDR3: CASSLDSILAGGEQFF. CDR3 nucleotide sequence: TGTGCCAGCAGCTTAGATAGTATTCTAGCGGGAGGGGAGCAGTTCTTC.

This sequence joins TRBV2 and TRBJ2-1; D might be TRBD1 or TRBD2, each matching 5 bases. The CDR3 runs 13 residues. CDR1 is SNHLY, CDR2 FYNNEI, per germline. V lost 4 bases and J lost 7, with 11 bases in between. The CDR3 region is CASSVGPGNEQFF. The CDR3 region has the DNA TGTGCCAGCAGTGTGGGACCTGGGAATGAGCAGTTCTTC.

By share, this clonotype ranks as medium-sized. This chain links TRBV6-5 with TRBJ2-3; D remains ambiguous. V lost 5 bases, J lost 0 bases, and 18 bases lay in between. The CDR3 has 17 amino acids. Per the germline V gene, CDR1 is MNHEY and CDR2 is SVGAGI. The CDR3 DNA follows: TGTGCCAGCAGTCCGAAGAGTGGGCGGCTGAGCACAGATACGCAGTATTTT. This translates into CASSPKSGRLSTDTQYF.

By share, this clonotype counts as medium-sized. The J gene is TRBJ1-4, the V gene TRBV9; 8 bases line up with TRBD1. J was trimmed by 7 bases and V by 3 bases; bases with no gene match: 8. Germline values: CDR1 SGDLS, CDR2 YYNGEE. CDR3 length: 15 residues. The chain's CDR3 is CASSAQGATSEKLFF. CDR3 nucleotide sequence: TGTGCCAGCAGCGCCCAGGGGGCGACCAGTGAAAAACTGTTTTTT.

The CDR3, as DNA: TGTGCCAGCAGCGCTGGGACTAGCGGGAGGACAGATACGCAGTATTTT. Translation gives CASSAGTSGRTDTQYF. V is TRBV5-4 and J is TRBJ2-3, with 15 bases that match TRBD2. The ends lost 4 bases at V and 3 bases at J; junction bases unmatched: 3. This CDR3 is 16 amino acids long. Per the germline V gene, CDR1 is SGHNT and CDR2 is YYREEE (reference sequence). The full variable domain, its missing parts supplied by reference TRBV5-4 and TRBJ2-3, is ETGVTQSPTHLIKTRGQQVTLRCSSQSGHNTVSWYQQALGQGPQFIFQYYREEENGRGNFPPRFSGLQFPNYSSELNVNALELDDSALYLCASSAGTSGRTDTQYFGPGTRLTVL.

This rearrangement joins TRBV28 to TRBJ1-5, with 9 bases matching TRBD1. Germline CDR1 and CDR2: MDHEN and SYDVKM. Trimming took 5 bases from V and 2 from J; bases not matched to a gene: 10. This CDR3 contains 17 residues. The CDR3 region is CASSPPWDRAGNQPQHF. The CDR3 DNA reads as TGTGCCAGCAGTCCACCCTGGGACAGGGCAGGCAATCAGCCCCAGCATTTT.

The rearrangement joins TRBV29-1 to TRBJ2-7; D is perhaps TRBD1 (5 bases). The CDR3 extends over 12 amino acids. Germline V lookup: CDR1 SQVTM, CDR2 ANQGSEA. V lost 3 bases and J lost 5, with 11 bases in between. The CDR3, as DNA: TGCAGCGTTGATAGGCAGGGAAACGAGCAGTACTTC. It is translated as CSVDRQGNEQYF.

A word on this clonotype: This may be a read error, as it is one base from a much larger clone. The conserved phenylalanine or tryptophan normally closing the CDR3 is absent here, so this likely arose from a read error. V and J are TRBV5-1 and TRBJ1-6; D ambiguous. V lost 0 bases and J lost 5, with 9 bases in between. Germline-derived CDR1 and CDR2 are SGHRS and YFSETQ. The CDR3 runs 15 residues. The CDR3 sequence is CASSLDPGNNSPLHS. For the CDR3, the DNA is TGCGCCAGCAGCTTGGACCCGGGAAATAATTCACCCCTCCACTCT.

This sequence joins TRBV10-3 and TRBJ2-3; D call uncertain. This CDR3 comprises 13 residues. The germline V gene has CDR1 ENHRY and CDR2 SYGVKD. Trimming took off 0 bases at V and 4 bases at J, with 5 bases between the two ends. DNA of the CDR3: TGTGCCATCAGTGAGTCCTCCCCAGATACGCAGTATTTT. This gives the protein CAISESSPDTQYF.